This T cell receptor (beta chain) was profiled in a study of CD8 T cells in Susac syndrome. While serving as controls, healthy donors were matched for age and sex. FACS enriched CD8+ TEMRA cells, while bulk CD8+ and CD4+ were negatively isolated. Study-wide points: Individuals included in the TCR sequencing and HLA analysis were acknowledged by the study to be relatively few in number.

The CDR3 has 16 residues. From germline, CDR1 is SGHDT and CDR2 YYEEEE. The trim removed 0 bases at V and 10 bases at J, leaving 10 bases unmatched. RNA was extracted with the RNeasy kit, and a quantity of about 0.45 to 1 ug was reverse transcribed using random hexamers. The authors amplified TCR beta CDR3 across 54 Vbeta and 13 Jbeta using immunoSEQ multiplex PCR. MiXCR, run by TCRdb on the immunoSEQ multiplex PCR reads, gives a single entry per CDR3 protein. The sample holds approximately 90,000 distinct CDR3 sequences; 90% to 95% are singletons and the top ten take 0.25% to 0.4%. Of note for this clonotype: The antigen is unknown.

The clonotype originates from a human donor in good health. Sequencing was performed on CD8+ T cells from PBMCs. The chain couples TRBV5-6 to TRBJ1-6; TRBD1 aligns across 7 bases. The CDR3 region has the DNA TGTGCCAGCAGCTTGGTGGTAACAGGGGAGCGGTCACCCCTCCACTTT. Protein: CASSLVVTGERSPLHF.